The 21 T cell receptor beta chains given below trace back to one sample, sequenced in a study of early T cells in non-severe SARS-CoV-2 infection. TCRdb independently ran MiXCR on the 5' RACE reads; one entry per CDR3 protein. The table lists fewer than 40,000 distinct CDR3 sequences, under 6% of them singletons. The sample comprised whole blood. These receptors came from an adult who was a healthcare worker with PCR-confirmed SARS-CoV-2 infection or an uninfected control (not recorded which).

This clonotype was seen at least ten times. The rearrangement uses TRBV11-2 and TRBJ2-1, with 11 bases aligning to TRBD2. Germline trimming cut 0 bases from V and 7 bases from J; bases unmatched to any gene: 5. There are 16 residues in the CDR3. Germline CDR1 SGHAT, CDR2 FQNNGV. The DNA of the CDR3 is TGTGCCAGCAGCTTAGATCTAGCGGGAGGCCGAAATGAGCAGTTCTTC. This encodes CASSLDLAGGRNEQFF. The whole variable domain, remainder taken from reference TRBV11-2 and TRBJ2-1, is EAGVAQSPRYKIIEKRQSVAFWCNPISGHATLYWYQQILGQGPKLLIQFQNNGVVDDSQLPKDRFSAERLKGVDSTLKIQPAKLEDSAVYLCASSLDLAGGRNEQFFGPGTRLTVL.

This clonotype was seen many times. The chain combines TRBV14 with TRBJ2-4; 7 bases match TRBD2. Germline trimming cut 1 base from V and 5 bases from J; bases unmatched to any gene: 5. The CDR3 runs 15 residues. CDR1 and CDR2 (germline): SGHDN, FVKESK. The CDR3 DNA reads TGTGCCAGCAGCCAAGCCGGGGGAGGGGAAAACATTCAGTACTTC. It specifies CASSQAGGGENIQYF.

V usage is TRBV7-9 and J usage is TRBJ2-7, with D possibly being TRBD2 (5 bases). Germline V CDR1 and CDR2: SEHNR, FQNEAQ (reference sequence). With 5 bases removed from V and 1 base from J, the gap between germline ends came to 12 bases. The CDR3 totals 14 residues. The DNA for the CDR3 is TGTGCCAGCAGCCTATCGGACTCTTCCTACGAGCAGTACGTC. Residues: CASSLSDSSYEQYV.

In this sample, this clonotype turned up a few times. The chain is built from TRBV14 and TRBJ1-1, with D possibly TRBD1 on 6 matching bases. The CDR3 extends over 14 amino acids. Per germline, CDR1 SGHDN and CDR2 FVKESK. Trimming took off 1 base at V and 5 bases at J, with 11 bases between the two ends. The CDR3 is CASSQADRRTEAFF. In nucleotides, the CDR3 is TGTGCCAGCAGCCAAGCTGACAGGAGGACTGAAGCTTTCTTT. Supplemented by reference TRBV14 and TRBJ1-1, the full variable domain reads EAGVTQFPSHSVIEKGQTVTLRCDPISGHDNLYWYRRVMGKEIKFLLHFVKESKQDESGMPNNRFLAERTGGTYSTLKVQPAELEDSGVYFCASSQADRRTEAFFGQGTRLTVV.

This clonotype has a count of ten or more. The rearrangement joins TRBV19 to TRBJ2-1; 10 nucleotides align to TRBD2. The junction had 8 bases not matched to a gene; V was cut back by 8 bases and J by 10 bases. CDR3 size: 13 residues. The germline gives CDR1 LNHDA, CDR2 SQIVND (reference sequence). As DNA, the CDR3 is TGTGCCAGTCGGCTAGCGGGAGAGGGGGAGCAGTTCTTC. This translates into CASRLAGEGEQFF.

This chain links TRBV28 with TRBJ2-7; D call uncertain. This CDR3 has 13 residues. The V gene's germline CDR1 is MDHEN and CDR2 SYDVKM. Trimming cost V 3 bases and J 3 bases, with 9 bases left between them. The CDR3 spells CASSLDRHYEQYF. In nucleotides, the CDR3 is TGTGCCAGCAGTTTGGACCGCCACTACGAGCAGTACTTC.

This clonotype was seen a handful of times. The chain has TRBV14 and TRBJ2-1; 8 bases line up with TRBD1. From germline, CDR1 is SGHDN and CDR2 FVKESK. The CDR3 spans 16 residues. V shed 3 bases, J shed 7 bases, and the junction held 11 bases outside the gene matches. The CDR3 nucleotides are TGTGCCAGCAGCCAGAGGATCGGACAGGGATCGAATGAGCAGTTCTTC. It codes for CASSQRIGQGSNEQFF.

This clonotype was picked up many times. This chain joins TRBV18 and TRBJ2-3, with D unclear. Germline-derived CDR1 and CDR2 are KGHSH and LQKENI. The V end was cut by 3 bases, the J end by 0 bases, with 4 bases between. The CDR3 has 13 residues. For the CDR3, the DNA is TGTGCCAGCTCACCGCCTAGCACAGATACGCAGTATTTT. Protein product: CASSPPSTDTQYF.

V and J are TRBV20-1 and TRBJ2-7; weak D call: TRBD1 (5 bases). V lost 0 bases and J lost 5, with 14 bases in between. CDR3 size: 14 residues. Germline values: CDR1 DFQATT, CDR2 SNEGSKA (reference sequence). The CDR3 region is CSARDRRGGHEQYF. The CDR3, as DNA: TGCAGTGCTAGAGATCGAAGGGGCGGCCACGAGCAGTACTTC.

This chain connects TRBV5-1 to TRBJ2-7; D is unresolved. This CDR3 comprises 14 residues. The germline CDR1 and CDR2 sequences are SGHRS and YFSETQ. V gave up 0 bases and J gave up 2 bases, with 9 bases separating them. CDR3 loop: CASSLDAWTYEQYV. DNA for the CDR3: TGCGCCAGCAGCTTGGACGCCTGGACCTACGAGCAGTACGTC.

The table lists this clonotype with many counts. J is TRBJ2-7 and V is TRBV7-7; TRBD2 matches at 15 bases. V was clipped by 2 bases and J by 2 bases; unmatched bases: 7. The CDR3 has 18 amino acids. Germline CDR1 reads SSHAT; CDR2 reads FNYEAQ (reference sequence). The CDR3 coding sequence is TGTGCCAGCAGCTTATCCCCGGGACTAGCGGGAGGCCCCTACGAGCAGTACGTC. It specifies CASSLSPGLAGGPYEQYV.

This clonotype was recorded at least ten times. One end of the junction is discordant with germline, which a read error may explain. CDR3 sequence: CASSLDRRLAGAVAF. The CDR3 DNA follows: TGTGCCAGCAGCTTAGATCGAAGGCTAGCGGGAGCCGTGGCCTTC. V gene TRBV11-2 combines with J gene TRBJ2-1, with 10 positions matching TRBD2. CDR1 and CDR2 from the germline V gene are SGHAT and FQNNGV. The CDR3 loop spans 15 amino acids.

This clonotype has a count of ten or more. V gene TRBV5-1 combines with J gene TRBJ2-1; no clear D. Per germline, CDR1 SGHRS and CDR2 YFSETQ. The CDR3 runs 13 residues. The V end lost 0 bases, the J end lost 9 bases, and 10 bases lay between the germline ends. The CDR3 reads CASSLAPNTEQFF. As DNA, the CDR3 is TGCGCCAGCAGCTTGGCCCCCAATACTGAGCAGTTCTTC.

This clonotype was counted at least ten times. CDR3 amino acids: CSVESDSYTDTQYF. The CDR3 DNA is TGCAGCGTTGAATCCGACAGTTACACAGATACGCAGTATTTT. The chain uses TRBV29-1 and TRBJ2-3; D is perhaps TRBD1 (5 bases). V gave up 2 bases and J gave up 2 bases, with 11 bases separating them. This CDR3 region has 14 residues. Germline V gene sequence: CDR1 SQVTM, CDR2 ANQGSEA.

This clonotype was detected ten times or more. V and J are TRBV10-3 and TRBJ2-3; possible D gene TRBD2, 5 bases. The CDR3 has 12 residues. V dropped 10 bases and J dropped 1 base, with 9 bases sitting between them. Germline CDR1 is ENHRY and CDR2 is SYGVKD. This CDR3 reads CATGTRTDTQYF. The CDR3, as DNA: TGTGCCACGGGAACACGCACAGATACGCAGTATTTT.

The chain links TRBV29-1 to TRBJ1-3; D might be TRBD1 (5 bases). The V end lost 0 bases, the J end lost 4 bases, and 13 bases lay between the germline ends. Germline V lookup: CDR1 SQVTM, CDR2 ANQGSEA. The CDR3 totals 15 residues. CDR3: CSVEDLQGGGNTIYF. The DNA of the CDR3 is TGCAGCGTTGAAGATCTTCAGGGAGGGGGAAACACCATATATTTT.

This clonotype was counted at least ten times. The V call is TRBV24-1, the J call TRBJ2-7; D is unresolved. Germline CDR1 KGHDR, CDR2 SFDVKD. The CDR3 loop spans 15 amino acids. V dropped 3 bases and J dropped 2 bases, with 13 bases sitting between them. The CDR3 nucleotides read TGTGCCACCAGTGATCCGAGGACCCGAACCTACGAGCAGTACTTC. This sequence encodes CATSDPRTRTYEQYF.

Comment on this clonotype: A much larger clone lies one base from this, so it may be a read error. The gene calls are TRBV3-1 and TRBJ2-7; 11 bases line up with TRBD2. The CDR3 runs to 15 residues. With V trimmed by 1 base and J by 13 bases, 12 bases remained unmatched. Germline V gene data show CDR1 as LGHDT and CDR2 as YNNKEL (reference sequence). CDR3 protein: CASSQGVTSGSSIYF. DNA for the CDR3: TGTGCCAGCAGCCAAGGCGTAACTAGCGGGAGTTCCATATACTTC.

This clonotype was observed at least ten times. This chain links TRBV5-1 with TRBJ1-4; D ambiguous. The V end lost 0 bases, the J end lost 0 bases, and 3 bases lay between the germline ends. Germline CDR1 and CDR2: SGHRS and YFSETQ. The length of the CDR3 is 14 residues. CDR3 nucleotides: TGCGCCAGCAGCTTGGACACAACTAATGAAAAACTGTTTTTT. Its protein product is CASSLDTTNEKLFF.

This clonotype was recorded a few times. The CDR3 DNA reads as TGTGCCAGCAGCTGGAGGGGGGAGCCCCAGCCCCAGCATTTT. Amino acids: CASSWRGEPQPQHF. This chain uses TRBV7-9 with TRBJ1-5; tentatively, D is TRBD1 (6 bases). The length of the CDR3 is 14 residues. V lost 4 bases to trimming and J lost 7 bases, with 14 bases between them. The germline V gene encodes CDR1 SEHNR and CDR2 FQNEAQ (reference sequence).

This clonotype was observed at least ten times. The CDR3 DNA follows: TGTGCCAGTAGTAGACGAGGTGGTAAAAACATTCAGTACTTC. Encoded protein: CASSRRGGKNIQYF. The V and J genes are TRBV19 and TRBJ2-4; no clear D gene. This CDR3 has 14 amino acids. Germline V gives CDR1 LNHDA, CDR2 SQIVND (reference sequence). V gave up 4 bases and J gave up 4 bases, with 11 bases separating them.